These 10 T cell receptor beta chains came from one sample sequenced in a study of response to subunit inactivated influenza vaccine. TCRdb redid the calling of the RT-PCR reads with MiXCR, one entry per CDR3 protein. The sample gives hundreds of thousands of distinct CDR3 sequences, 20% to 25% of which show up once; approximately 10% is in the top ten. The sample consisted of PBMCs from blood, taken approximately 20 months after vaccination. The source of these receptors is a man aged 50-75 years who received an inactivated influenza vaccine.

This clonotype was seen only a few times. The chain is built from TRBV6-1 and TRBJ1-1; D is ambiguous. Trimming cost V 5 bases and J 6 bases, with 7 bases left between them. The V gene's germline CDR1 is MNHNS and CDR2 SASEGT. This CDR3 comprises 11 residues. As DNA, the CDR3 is TGTGCCAGCAGTAACCAGGCTGAAGCTTTCTTT. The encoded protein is CASSNQAEAFF.

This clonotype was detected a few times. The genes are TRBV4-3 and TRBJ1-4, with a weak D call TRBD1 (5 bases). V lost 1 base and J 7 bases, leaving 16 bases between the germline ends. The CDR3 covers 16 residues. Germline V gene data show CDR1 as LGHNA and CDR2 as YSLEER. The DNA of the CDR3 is TGCGCCAGCAGCCAAGGAGGCGGGGGAGTCGGTGAAAAACTGTTTTTT. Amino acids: CASSQGGGGVGEKLFF.

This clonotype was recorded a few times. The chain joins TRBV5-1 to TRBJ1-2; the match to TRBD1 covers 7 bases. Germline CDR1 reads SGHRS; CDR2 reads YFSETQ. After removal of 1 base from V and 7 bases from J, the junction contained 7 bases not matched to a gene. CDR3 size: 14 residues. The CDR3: CASSLPSGGSGYTF. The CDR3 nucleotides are TGCGCCAGCAGCTTGCCGTCAGGGGGAAGTGGCTACACCTTC.

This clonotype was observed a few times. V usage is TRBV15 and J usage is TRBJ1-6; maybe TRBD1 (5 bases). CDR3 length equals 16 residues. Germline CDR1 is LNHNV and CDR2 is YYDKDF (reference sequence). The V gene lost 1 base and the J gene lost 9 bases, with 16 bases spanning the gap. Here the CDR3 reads CATSRAARVQGSPLHF. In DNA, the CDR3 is TGTGCCACCAGCAGAGCAGCCAGGGTTCAGGGTTCACCCCTCCACTTT.

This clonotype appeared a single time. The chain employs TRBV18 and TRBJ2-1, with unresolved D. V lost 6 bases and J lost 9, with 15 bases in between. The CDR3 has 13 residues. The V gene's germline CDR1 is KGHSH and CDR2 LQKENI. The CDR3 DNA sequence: TGTGCCAGCTCCCCAGACTTAGGCGGTGAGCAGTTCTTC. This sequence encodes CASSPDLGGEQFF. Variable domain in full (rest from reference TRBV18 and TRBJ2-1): NAGVMQNPRHLVRRRGQEARLRCSPMKGHSHVYWYRQLPEEGLKFMVYLQKENIIDESGMPKERFSAEFPKEGPSILRIQQVVRGDSAAYFCASSPDLGGEQFFGPGTRLTVL.

The CDR3 DNA reads as TGCAGTGCTAGAATGCTAGCGGGAGTCTGGGATGAGCAGTTCTTC. Amino acid sequence: CSARMLAGVWDEQFF. V and J are TRBV20-1 and TRBJ2-1, with 10 bases identical to TRBD2. The CDR3 is 15 amino acids. Unmatched junction bases numbered 9, after V lost 2 bases and J lost 8 bases. Germline values: CDR1 DFQATT, CDR2 SNEGSKA (reference sequence).

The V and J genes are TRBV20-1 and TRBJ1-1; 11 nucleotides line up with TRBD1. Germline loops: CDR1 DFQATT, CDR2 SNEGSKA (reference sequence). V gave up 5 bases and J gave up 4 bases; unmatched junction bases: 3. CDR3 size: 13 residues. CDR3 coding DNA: TGCAGTGCTGCCGGGACAGGGGGCACTGAAGCTTTCTTT. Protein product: CSAAGTGGTEAFF.

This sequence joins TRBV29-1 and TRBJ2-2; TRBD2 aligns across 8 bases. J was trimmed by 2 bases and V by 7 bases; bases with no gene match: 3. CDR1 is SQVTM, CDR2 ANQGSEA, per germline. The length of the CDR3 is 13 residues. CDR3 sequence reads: CSGRGANTGELFF. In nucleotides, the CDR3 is TGCAGCGGGCGGGGGGCTAACACCGGGGAGCTGTTTTTT.

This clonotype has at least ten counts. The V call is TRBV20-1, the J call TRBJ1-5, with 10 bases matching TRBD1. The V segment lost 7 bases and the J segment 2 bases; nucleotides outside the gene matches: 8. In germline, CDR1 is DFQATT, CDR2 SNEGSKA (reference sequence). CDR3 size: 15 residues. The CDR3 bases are TGCAGTGTCCAAGACAGGGGGCCTGGCAATCAGCCCCAGCATTTT. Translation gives CSVQDRGPGNQPQHF.

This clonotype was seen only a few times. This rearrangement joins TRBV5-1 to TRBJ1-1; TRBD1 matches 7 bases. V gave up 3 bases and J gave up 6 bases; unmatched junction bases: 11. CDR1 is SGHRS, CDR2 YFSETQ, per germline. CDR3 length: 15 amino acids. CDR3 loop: CASSSFLTGTPEAFF. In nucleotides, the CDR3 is TGCGCCAGCAGCTCCTTCTTGACAGGGACCCCTGAAGCTTTCTTT.